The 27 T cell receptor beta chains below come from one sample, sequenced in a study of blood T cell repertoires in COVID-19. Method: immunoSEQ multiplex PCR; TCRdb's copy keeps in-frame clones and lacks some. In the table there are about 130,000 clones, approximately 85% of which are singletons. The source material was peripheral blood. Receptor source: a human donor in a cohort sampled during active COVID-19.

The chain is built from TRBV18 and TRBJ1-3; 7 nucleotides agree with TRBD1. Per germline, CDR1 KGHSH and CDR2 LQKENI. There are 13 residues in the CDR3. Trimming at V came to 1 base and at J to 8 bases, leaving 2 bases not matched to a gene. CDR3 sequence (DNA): TGTGCCAGCTCACCACGCAGGGGGGACACCATATATTTT. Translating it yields CASSPRRGDTIYF.

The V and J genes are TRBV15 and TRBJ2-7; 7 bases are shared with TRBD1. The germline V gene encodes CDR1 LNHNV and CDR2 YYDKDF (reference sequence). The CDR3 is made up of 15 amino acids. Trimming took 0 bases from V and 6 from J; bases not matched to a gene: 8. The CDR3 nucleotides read TGTGCCACCAGCAGAGAAAGGACAGGCCTTGGCGAGCAGTACGTC. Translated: CATSRERTGLGEQYV.

CDR3 sequence reads: CASSLVSGVNTEAFF. Here the CDR3 DNA reads TGTGCCAGCAGCTTAGTGTCCGGGGTGAACACTGAAGCTTTCTTT. The V call is TRBV7-9, the J call TRBJ1-1; D is unresolved. The CDR3 runs 15 residues. Trimming pared 1 base from V and 0 bases from J, leaving 9 bases between. Germline V gene data show CDR1 as SEHNR and CDR2 as FQNEAQ (reference sequence). The full variable domain, with the rest looked up from reference TRBV7-9 and TRBJ1-1, is DTGVSQNPRHKITKRGQNVTFRCDPISEHNRLYWYRQTLGQGPEFLTYFQNEAQLEKSRLLSDRFSAERPKGSFSTLEIQRTEQGDSAMYLCASSLVSGVNTEAFFGQGTRLTVV.

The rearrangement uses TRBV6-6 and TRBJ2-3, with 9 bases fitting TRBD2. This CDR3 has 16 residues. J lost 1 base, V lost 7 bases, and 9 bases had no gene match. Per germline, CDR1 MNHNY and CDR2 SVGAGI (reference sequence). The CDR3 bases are TGTGCCAGCATCTCGAGCGGGGGGTGGGGCACAGATACGCAGTATTTT. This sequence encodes CASISSGGWGTDTQYF.

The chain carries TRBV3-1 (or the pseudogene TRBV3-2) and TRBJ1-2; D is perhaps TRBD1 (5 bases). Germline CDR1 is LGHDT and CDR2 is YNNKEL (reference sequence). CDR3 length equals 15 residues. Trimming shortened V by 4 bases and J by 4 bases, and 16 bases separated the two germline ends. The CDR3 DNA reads TGTGCCAGCAGCCCCGCCGGGTGGGGGGGCTATGGCTACACCTTC. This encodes CASSPAGWGGYGYTF.

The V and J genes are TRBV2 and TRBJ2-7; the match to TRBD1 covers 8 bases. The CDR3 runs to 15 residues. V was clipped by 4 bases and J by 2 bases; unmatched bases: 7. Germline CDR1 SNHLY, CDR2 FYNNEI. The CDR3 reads CASSVGQGPTYEQYF. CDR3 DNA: TGTGCCAGCAGTGTCGGACAGGGTCCTACCTACGAGCAGTACTTC.

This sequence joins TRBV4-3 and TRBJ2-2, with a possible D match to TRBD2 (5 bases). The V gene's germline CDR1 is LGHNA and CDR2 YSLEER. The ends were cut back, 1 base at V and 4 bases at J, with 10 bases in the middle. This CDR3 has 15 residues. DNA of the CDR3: TGCGCCAGCAGCCAAGCGGTCCGGGGCACCGGGGAGCTGTTTTTT. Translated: CASSQAVRGTGELFF.

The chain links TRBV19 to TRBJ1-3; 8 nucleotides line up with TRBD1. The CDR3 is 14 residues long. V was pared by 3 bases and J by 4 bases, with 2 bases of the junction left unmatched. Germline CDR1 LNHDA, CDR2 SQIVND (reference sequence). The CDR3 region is CASSMRDRGNTIYF. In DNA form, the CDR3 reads TGTGCCAGTAGTATGCGGGACAGGGGAAACACCATATATTTT.

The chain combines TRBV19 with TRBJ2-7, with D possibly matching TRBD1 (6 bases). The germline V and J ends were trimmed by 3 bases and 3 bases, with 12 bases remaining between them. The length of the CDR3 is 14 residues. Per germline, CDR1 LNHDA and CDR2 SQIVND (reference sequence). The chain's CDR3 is CASSIETGFYEQYF. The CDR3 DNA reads TGTGCCAGTAGTATCGAAACAGGGTTCTACGAGCAGTACTTC.

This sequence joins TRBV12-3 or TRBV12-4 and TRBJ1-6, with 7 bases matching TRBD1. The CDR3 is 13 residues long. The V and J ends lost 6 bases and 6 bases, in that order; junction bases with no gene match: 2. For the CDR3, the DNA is TGTGCCAGCAGGACAGGGCGTAATTCACCCCTCCACTTT. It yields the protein CASRTGRNSPLHF.

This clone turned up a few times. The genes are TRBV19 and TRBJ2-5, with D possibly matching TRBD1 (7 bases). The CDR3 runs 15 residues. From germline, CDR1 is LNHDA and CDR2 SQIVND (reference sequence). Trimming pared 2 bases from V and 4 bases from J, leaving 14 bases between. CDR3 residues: CASSISSGDRETQYF. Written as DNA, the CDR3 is TGTGCCAGTAGTATATCTTCGGGGGACAGAGAGACCCAGTACTTC.

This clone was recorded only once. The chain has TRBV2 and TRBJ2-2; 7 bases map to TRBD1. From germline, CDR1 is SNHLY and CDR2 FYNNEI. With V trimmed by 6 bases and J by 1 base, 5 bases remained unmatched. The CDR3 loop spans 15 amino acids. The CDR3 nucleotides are TGTGCCAGCAGGAGGAGGACAGGGAACACCGGGGAGCTGTTTTTT. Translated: CASRRRTGNTGELFF.

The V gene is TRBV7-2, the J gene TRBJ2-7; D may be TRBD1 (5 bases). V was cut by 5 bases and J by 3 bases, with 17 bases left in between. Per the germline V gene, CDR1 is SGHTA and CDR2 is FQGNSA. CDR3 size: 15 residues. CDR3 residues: CASSPRPGLIYEQYF. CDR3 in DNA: TGTGCCAGCAGCCCCCGCCCAGGGCTTATCTACGAGCAGTACTTC.

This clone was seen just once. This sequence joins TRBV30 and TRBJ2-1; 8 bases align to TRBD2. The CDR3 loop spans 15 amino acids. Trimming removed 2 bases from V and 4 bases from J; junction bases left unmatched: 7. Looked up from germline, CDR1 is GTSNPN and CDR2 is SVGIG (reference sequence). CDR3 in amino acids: CAWSFGTRGYNEQFF. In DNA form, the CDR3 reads TGTGCCTGGAGTTTTGGGACTAGGGGTTACAATGAGCAGTTCTTC.

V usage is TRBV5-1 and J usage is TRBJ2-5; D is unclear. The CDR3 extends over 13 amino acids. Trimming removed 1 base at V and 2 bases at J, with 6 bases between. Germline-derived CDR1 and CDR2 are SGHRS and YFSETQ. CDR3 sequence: CASSLPGQETQYF. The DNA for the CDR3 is TGCGCCAGCAGCTTGCCAGGACAAGAGACCCAGTACTTC.

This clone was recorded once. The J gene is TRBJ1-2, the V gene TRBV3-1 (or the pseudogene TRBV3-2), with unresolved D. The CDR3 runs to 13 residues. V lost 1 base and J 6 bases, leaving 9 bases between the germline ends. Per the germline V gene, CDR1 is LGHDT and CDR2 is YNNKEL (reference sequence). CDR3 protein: CASSQAGGHGYTF. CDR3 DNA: TGTGCCAGCAGCCAAGCAGGAGGTCATGGCTACACCTTC.

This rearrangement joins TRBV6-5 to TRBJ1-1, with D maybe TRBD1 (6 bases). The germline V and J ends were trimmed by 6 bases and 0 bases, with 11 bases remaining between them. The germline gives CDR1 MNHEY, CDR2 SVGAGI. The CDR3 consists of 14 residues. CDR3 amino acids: CASRDQGLNTEAFF. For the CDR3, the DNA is TGTGCCAGCAGGGACCAGGGGCTGAACACTGAAGCTTTCTTT.

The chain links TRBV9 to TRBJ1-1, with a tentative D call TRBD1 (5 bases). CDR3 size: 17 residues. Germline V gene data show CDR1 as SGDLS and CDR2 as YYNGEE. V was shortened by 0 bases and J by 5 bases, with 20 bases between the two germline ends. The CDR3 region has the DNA TGTGCCAGCAGCGTAGATTTAAATAGTCGGGGGGAGACTGAAGCTTTCTTT. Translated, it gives CASSVDLNSRGETEAFF. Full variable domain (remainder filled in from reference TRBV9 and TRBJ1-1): DSGVTQTPKHLITATGQRVTLRCSPRSGDLSVYWYQQSLDQGLQFLIQYYNGEERAKGNILERFSAQQFPDLHSELNLSSLELGDSALYFCASSVDLNSRGETEAFFGQGTRLTVV.

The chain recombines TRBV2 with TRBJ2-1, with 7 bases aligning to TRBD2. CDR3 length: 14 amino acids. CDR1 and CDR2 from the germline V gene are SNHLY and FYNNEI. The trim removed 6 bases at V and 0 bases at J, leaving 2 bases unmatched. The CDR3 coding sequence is TGTGCCAGCAGGACGGGGGGCTCCTACAATGAGCAGTTCTTC. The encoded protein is CASRTGGSYNEQFF.

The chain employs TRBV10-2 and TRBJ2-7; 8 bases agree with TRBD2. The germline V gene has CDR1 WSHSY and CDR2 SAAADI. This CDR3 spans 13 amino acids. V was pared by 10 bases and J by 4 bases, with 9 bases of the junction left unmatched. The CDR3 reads CATGGPGTYEQYV. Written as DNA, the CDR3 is TGCGCCACGGGGGGGCCAGGGACGTACGAGCAGTACGTC.

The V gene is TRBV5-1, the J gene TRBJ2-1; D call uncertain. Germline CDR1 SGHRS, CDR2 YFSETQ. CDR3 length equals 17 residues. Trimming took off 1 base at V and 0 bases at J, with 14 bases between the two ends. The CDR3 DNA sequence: TGCGCCAGCAGCTTGTTTCATGCGGAGAGCTCCTACAATGAGCAGTTCTTC. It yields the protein CASSLFHAESSYNEQFF.

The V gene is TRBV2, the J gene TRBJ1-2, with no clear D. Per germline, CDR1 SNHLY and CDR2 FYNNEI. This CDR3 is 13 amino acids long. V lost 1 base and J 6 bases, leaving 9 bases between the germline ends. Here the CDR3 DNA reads TGTGCCAGCAGTGAAGGCCAGGTCGATGGCTACACCTTC. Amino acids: CASSEGQVDGYTF. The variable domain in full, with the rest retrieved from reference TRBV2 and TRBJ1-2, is EPEVTQTPSHQVTQMGQEVILRCVPISNHLYFYWYRQILGQKVEFLVSFYNNEISEKSEIFDDQFSVERPDGSNFTLKIRSTKLEDSAMYFCASSEGQVDGYTFGSGTRLTVV.

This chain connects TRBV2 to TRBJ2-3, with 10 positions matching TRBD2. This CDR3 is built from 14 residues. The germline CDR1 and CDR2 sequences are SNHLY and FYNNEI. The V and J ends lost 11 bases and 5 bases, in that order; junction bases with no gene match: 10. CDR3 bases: TGTGCCTGCAAGCTAGCGGGAGTTATAGATACGCAGTATTTT. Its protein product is CACKLAGVIDTQYF.

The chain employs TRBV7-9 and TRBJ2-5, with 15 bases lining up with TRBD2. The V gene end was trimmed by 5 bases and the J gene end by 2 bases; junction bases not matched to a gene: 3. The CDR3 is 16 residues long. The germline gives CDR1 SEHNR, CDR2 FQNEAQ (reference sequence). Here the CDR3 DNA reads TGTGCCAGCAGCGAGGGACTAGCGGGAGGACAAGAGACCCAGTACTTC. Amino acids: CASSEGLAGGQETQYF.

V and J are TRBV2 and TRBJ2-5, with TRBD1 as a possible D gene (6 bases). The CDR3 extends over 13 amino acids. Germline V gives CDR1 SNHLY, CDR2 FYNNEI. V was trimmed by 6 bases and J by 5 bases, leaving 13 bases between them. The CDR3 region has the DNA TGTGCCAGCAGGTGGGGGCGGACGGAGACCCAGTACTTC. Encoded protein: CASRWGRTETQYF.

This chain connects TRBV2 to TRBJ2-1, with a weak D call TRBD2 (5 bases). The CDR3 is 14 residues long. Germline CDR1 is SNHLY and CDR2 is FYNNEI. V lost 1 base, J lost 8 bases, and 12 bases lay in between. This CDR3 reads CASSEGWESDEQFF. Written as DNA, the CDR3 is TGTGCCAGCAGTGAAGGCTGGGAGTCCGATGAGCAGTTCTTC.

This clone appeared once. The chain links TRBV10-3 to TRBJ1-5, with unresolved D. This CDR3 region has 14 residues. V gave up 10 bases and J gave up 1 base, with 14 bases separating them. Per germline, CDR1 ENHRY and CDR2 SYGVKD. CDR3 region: CATVAGLSNQPQHF. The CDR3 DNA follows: TGTGCCACCGTAGCGGGGTTGAGCAATCAGCCCCAGCATTTT.